Included here is one T cell receptor beta chain sequence, with context. The CDR3 has 12 amino acids. These data originate in a study of T cell changes during pregnancy in multiple sclerosis. The method was immunoSEQ multiplex PCR; TCRdb's version includes in-frame clones alone and lacks a portion of them. This table has about 48,000 clones, around 90% appearing once. This receptor was obtained from a female donor with multiple sclerosis, enrolled in a pregnancy study. The sequences come from CD4+ T cells from peripheral blood mononuclear cells, collected in the third trimester of pregnancy. The chain recombines TRBV21-1 with TRBJ2-7; the D call of TRBD2 is as the table states it, not checked on the DNA. TRBV21-1 is annotated as a pseudogene. The CDR3 DNA sequence: TGTGCCAGCAGCAAAACTTTATACGAGCAGTACTTC. Its protein is CASSKTLYEQYF.